This T cell receptor beta chain was identified in a study of technical replicates of blood from several donors. Germline CDR1 is SGHNT and CDR2 is YYREEE (reference sequence). The V and J ends lost 1 base and 7 bases, in that order; junction bases with no gene match: 8. This CDR3 has 14 amino acids. This clone was found many times. Only in-frame clones appear in the TCRdb table, and some are missing; sequencing was by immunoSEQ multiplex PCR. The sample yields around 63,000 clones, approximately 92% seen once. Material: PBMCs. The chain recombines TRBV5-4 with TRBJ2-7; the match to TRBD1 covers 7 bases. The sequence derives from a human donor in good health. Some clones in this sample may be carry-over from other donors' samples. CDR3 in DNA: TGTGCCAGCAGCTTGATAGACAGGGCACGGGAGCAGTACTTC. It specifies CASSLIDRAREQYF. The entire variable domain, with the rest obtained from reference TRBV5-4 and TRBJ2-7, is as follows: ETGVTQSPTHLIKTRGQQVTLRCSSQSGHNTVSWYQQALGQGPQFIFQYYREEENGRGNFPPRFSGLQFPNYSSELNVNALELDDSALYLCASSLIDRAREQYFGPGTRLTVT.